One and the same sample provided the 14 T cell receptor beta chains below, sequenced in a study of blood T cells in healthy people across ages. Together with a sample-barcoded 5' primer, a J-beta primer mix was included in a second PCR lasting about 6 to 12 cycles. TCRdb ran MiXCR on the 5' RACE reads and lists one entry per CDR3 protein. The sample lists about 1.4 million distinct CDR3 sequences; 59% were seen once. Sequenced: blood. The receptors were sampled from a man between 18 and 35 years old in good health.

This clonotype was detected a few times. The chain couples TRBV7-6 to TRBJ2-3; a weak D match, TRBD1 (5 bases). Germline lookup yields CDR1 SGHVS and CDR2 FNYEAQ. CDR3 length equals 17 residues. The V end was cut by 1 base, the J end by 3 bases, with 17 bases between. The DNA of the CDR3 is TGTGCCAGCAGCTTAGGAGCAACGCTTAGGGGAACAGATACGCAGTATTTT. Its protein is CASSLGATLRGTDTQYF.

This clonotype was observed a few times. The V gene is TRBV4-2, the J gene TRBJ2-7; no clear D gene. There are 13 residues in the CDR3. Germline CDR1 LGHNA, CDR2 YNFKEQ. V was trimmed by 2 bases and J by 6 bases, leaving 11 bases between them. The CDR3 sequence is CASSQPLQLEQYF. CDR3 coding DNA: TGTGCCAGCAGCCAACCTCTCCAGCTCGAGCAGTACTTC.

The CDR3 reads CASSQVAGLAEQETQYF. CDR3 DNA sequence: TGTGCCAGCAGCCAAGTGGCGGGACTAGCGGAGCAAGAGACCCAGTACTTC. This sequence joins TRBV3-1 and TRBJ2-5; 11 nucleotides agree with TRBD2. The CDR3 totals 17 residues. Germline V gives CDR1 LGHDT, CDR2 YNNKEL (reference sequence). With 1 base clipped from V and 2 bases from J, the junction kept 6 bases outside the gene matches.

This chain connects TRBV20-1 to TRBJ2-7; 9 nucleotides match TRBD1. This CDR3 comprises 15 residues. The germline CDR1 and CDR2 sequences are DFQATT and SNEGSKA (reference sequence). With 0 bases clipped from V and 0 bases from J, the junction kept 3 bases outside the gene matches. CDR3 amino acids: CSARDGTGPSYEQYF. Here the CDR3 DNA reads TGCAGTGCTAGAGATGGGACAGGGCCCTCCTACGAGCAGTACTTC.

The chain recombines TRBV27 with TRBJ2-3; 10 bases line up with TRBD1. V lost 3 bases, J lost 6 bases, and 3 bases stayed unmatched. CDR1 is MNHEY and CDR2 is SMNVEV in the germline V gene (reference sequence). The CDR3 totals 14 residues. CDR3 in amino acids: CASSLDRGADTQYF. The CDR3 nucleotides are TGTGCCAGCAGTTTGGACAGGGGGGCCGATACGCAGTATTTT.

This clonotype was detected only a few times. This rearrangement joins TRBV7-2 to TRBJ2-5; no definite D call. Germline CDR1 SGHTA, CDR2 FQGNSA. This CDR3 has 14 residues. Trimming pared 5 bases from V and 2 bases from J, leaving 12 bases between. The CDR3 reads CASSGPSLQETQYF. The CDR3 DNA follows: TGTGCCAGCAGCGGACCCAGTTTACAAGAGACCCAGTACTTC.

The chain links TRBV20-1 to TRBJ1-6; a weak D match, TRBD1 (6 bases). Trimming removed 5 bases from V and 7 bases from J, with 12 bases in between. Germline CDR1 reads DFQATT; CDR2 reads SNEGSKA (reference sequence). CDR3 length equals 13 residues. In DNA form, the CDR3 reads TGCAGTGCTGCAGGGGAAAACAATTCACCCCTCCACTTT. Amino acids: CSAAGENNSPLHF.

With regard to this clonotype: Compared with germline, one end of the junction differs, possibly owing to a read error. The CDR3 DNA follows: TGTTCACTCCAGGGGGGTTATAATTCACCCCTCCACTTT. Translating it yields CSLQGGYNSPLHF. This chain links TRBV20-1 with TRBJ1-6; 7 bases align to TRBD1. The CDR3 is made up of 13 amino acids. The germline V gene encodes CDR1 DFQATT and CDR2 SNEGSKA (reference sequence).

The V gene is TRBV4-3, the J gene TRBJ2-5; D gene ambiguous. The germline V gene encodes CDR1 LGHNA and CDR2 YSLEER. This CDR3 is 16 amino acids long. The V end lost 0 bases, the J end lost 4 bases, and 15 bases lay between the germline ends. Written as DNA, the CDR3 is TGCGCCAGCAGCCAAGATCGATTCTTGTTCGGAGAGACCCAGTACTTC. Its protein product is CASSQDRFLFGETQYF.

The rearrangement links TRBV4-1 to TRBJ2-7; weak D call: TRBD1 (6 bases). The V end lost 0 bases, the J end lost 7 bases, and 19 bases lay between the germline ends. The germline CDR1 and CDR2 sequences are MGHRA and YSYEKL. This CDR3 is 16 amino acids long. The CDR3 DNA follows: TGCGCCAGCAGCCAAGATATTGGCTCAGGGGCCGAGGAGCAGTACTTC. Protein sequence: CASSQDIGSGAEEQYF.

This chain connects TRBV5-5 to TRBJ1-1; a weak D match, TRBD1 (5 bases). There are 15 residues in the CDR3. V shed 3 bases and J shed 2 bases, with 14 bases lying between them. Germline values: CDR1 SGHKS, CDR2 YYEKEE (reference sequence). The CDR3 DNA sequence: TGTGCCAGCAGCTCCCTCGGGACCATAAACACTGAAGCTTTCTTT. This encodes CASSSLGTINTEAFF.

V gene TRBV12-3 or TRBV12-4 combines with J gene TRBJ2-1; 9 bases map to TRBD2. CDR3 length: 16 amino acids. The V segment lost 4 bases and the J segment 5 bases; nucleotides outside the gene matches: 9. CDR3 in DNA: TGTGCCAGCAGTTGGGACAGCGGGGGGAGGAACAATGAGCAGTTCTTC. It encodes CASSWDSGGRNNEQFF.

On this clonotype: One junction end disagrees with the germline gene, perhaps due to a read error. V gene TRBV6-2 or TRBV6-3 combines with J gene TRBJ1-2, with a weak D call TRBD1 (6 bases). CDR1 is MNHEY and CDR2 is SVGEGT in the germline V gene. The CDR3 is 13 residues long. CDR3 bases: TGTGCTAGCACCACCGGGGGGCTAGATGGCTACACCTTC. As protein: CASTTGGLDGYTF.

The rearrangement uses TRBV15 and TRBJ1-2; 10 nucleotides align to TRBD1. J lost 2 bases, V lost 5 bases, and 8 bases had no gene match. In germline, CDR1 is LNHNV, CDR2 YYDKDF (reference sequence). The CDR3 has 16 amino acids. The CDR3 DNA is TGTGCCACCAGCCCACGTCGGGGACAGGGGAACTATGGCTACACCTTC. This gives the protein CATSPRRGQGNYGYTF.